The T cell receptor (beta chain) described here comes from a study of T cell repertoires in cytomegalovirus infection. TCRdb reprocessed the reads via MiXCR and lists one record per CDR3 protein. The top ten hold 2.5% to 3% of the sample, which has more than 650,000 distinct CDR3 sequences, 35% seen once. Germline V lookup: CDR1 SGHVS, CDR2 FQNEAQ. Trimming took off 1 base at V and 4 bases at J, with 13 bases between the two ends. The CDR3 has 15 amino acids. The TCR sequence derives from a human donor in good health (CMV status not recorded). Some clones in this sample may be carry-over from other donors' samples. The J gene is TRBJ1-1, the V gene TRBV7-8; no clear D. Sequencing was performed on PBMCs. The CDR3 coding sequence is TGTGCCAGCAGCTTAGGGAGGGCAGGAAGCACTGAAGCTTTCTTT. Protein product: CASSLGRAGSTEAFF.